Below are 5 T cell receptor beta chains sequenced from a single sample in a study of shared clonotypes between healthy human individuals. Clones were sequenced by immunoSEQ multiplex PCR, and TCRdb holds only the in-frame ones, with some missing. The table shows approximately 1.4 million clones, with 98% occurring only once. The sample was naive CD4+ T cells sorted from blood. Subset described: CD45RA+ positively selected. These receptors were collected from a man aged 30 to 39 in good health.

The CDR3 region is CASLSPTNEKLFF. CDR3 DNA: TGTGCCAGCTTGAGTCCAACTAATGAAAAACTGTTTTTT. The chain employs TRBV5-8 and TRBJ1-4; D uncertain. Germline CDR1 reads SGHTS; CDR2 reads YDEGEE. Trimming removed 7 bases from V and 0 bases from J, with 7 bases in between. This CDR3 has 13 residues. Full variable domain (missing parts from reference TRBV5-8 and TRBJ1-4): EAGVTQSPTHLIKTRGQQATLRCSPISGHTSVYWYQQALGLGLQFLLWYDEGEERNRGNFPPRFSGRQFPNYSSELNVNALELEDSALYLCASLSPTNEKLFFGSGTQLSVL.

This clone has a single count. The chain has TRBV29-1 and TRBJ1-1; no clear D gene. Germline V gene data show CDR1 as SQVTM and CDR2 as ANQGSEA. The CDR3 extends over 13 amino acids. Trimming cost V 8 bases and J 3 bases, with 16 bases left between them. DNA for the CDR3: TGCAGCTCCAGAGAAGTTGGCCACACTGAAGCTTTCTTT. The encoded protein is CSSREVGHTEAFF. Full variable domain (remainder filled in from reference TRBV29-1 and TRBJ1-1): SAVISQKPSRDICQRGTSLTIQCQVDSQVTMMFWYRQQPGQSLTLIATANQGSEATYESGFVIDKFPISRPNLTFSTLTVSNMSPEDSSIYLCSSREVGHTEAFFGQGTRLTVV.

This rearrangement joins TRBV18 to TRBJ2-6; D gene unclear. The length of the CDR3 is 17 residues. Germline V gene sequence: CDR1 KGHSH, CDR2 LQKENI. Trimming took off 0 bases at V and 0 bases at J, with 9 bases between the two ends. CDR3 protein: CASSPPREGSGANVLTF. In nucleotides, the CDR3 is TGTGCCAGCTCACCACCCCGAGAAGGCTCTGGGGCCAACGTCCTGACTTTC. Looking up the rest from reference TRBV18 and TRBJ2-6 gives the full variable domain: NAGVMQNPRHLVRRRGQEARLRCSPMKGHSHVYWYRQLPEEGLKFMVYLQKENIIDESGMPKERFSAEFPKEGPSILRIQQVVRGDSAAYFCASSPPREGSGANVLTFGAGSRLTVL.

The chain couples TRBV7-9 to TRBJ2-2; D gene ambiguous. The V end lost 5 bases, the J end lost 0 bases, and 10 bases lay between the germline ends. From germline, CDR1 is SEHNR and CDR2 FQNEAQ (reference sequence). CDR3 size: 15 residues. CDR3 DNA: TGTGCCAGCAGCGTAGACCAAGCGAACACCGGGGAGCTGTTTTTT. Its translation: CASSVDQANTGELFF.

The gene calls are TRBV30 and TRBJ2-6, with D uncertain. Germline CDR1 is GTSNPN and CDR2 is SVGIG (reference sequence). V was clipped by 6 bases and J by 5 bases, with 5 bases between them. The CDR3 is made up of 11 amino acids. CDR3 DNA sequence: TGTGCCTGCCAGAGGGCCAACGTCCTGACTTTC. This gives the protein CACQRANVLTF.